The 18 T cell receptor beta chains in this list originate from one sample, sequenced in a study of blood T cells in healthy people across ages. Then a second PCR, running about 6 to 12 cycles, was carried out with a sample-barcoded 5' primer and a J-beta primer mix. TCRdb ran MiXCR on the 5' RACE reads and lists one entry per CDR3 protein. The sample shows 650,000 to 1,000,000 distinct CDR3 sequences, roughly 40% of them seen only once. The source material was blood. These receptors all stem from a man aged 18 to 29 in good health.

The rearrangement joins TRBV7-2 to TRBJ2-1, with D possibly being TRBD2 (6 bases). CDR1 is SGHTA, CDR2 FQGNSA, per germline. The ends were cut back, 1 base at V and 9 bases at J, with 13 bases in the middle. The CDR3 loop spans 14 amino acids. The CDR3, as DNA: TGTGCCAGCAGCTTAGTGGAGGGTCGTCTTGAGCAGTTCTTC. Protein product: CASSLVEGRLEQFF.

Concerning this clonotype itself: The junction differs from germline at one of its ends, possibly a read error. The chain recombines TRBV7-8 with TRBJ2-7; D uncertain. Germline CDR1 SGHVS, CDR2 FQNEAQ. The length of the CDR3 is 15 residues. CDR3 amino acids: CAGSVDYRVRYEQYF. The CDR3 region has the DNA TGTGCCGGCAGCGTCGATTACCGGGTCCGATACGAGCAGTACTTC.

The rearrangement uses TRBV7-9 and TRBJ2-3, with D perhaps TRBD1 or TRBD2 (5 bases each). Germline V gene data show CDR1 as SEHNR and CDR2 as FQNEAQ (reference sequence). Trimming removed 7 bases at V and 4 bases at J, with 15 bases between. The CDR3 has 14 residues. Written as DNA, the CDR3 is TGTGCCAGCACCCCGAGTGGGGGACCAGATACGCAGTATTTT. It specifies CASTPSGGPDTQYF.

This clonotype was observed a handful of times. The V and J genes are TRBV5-1 and TRBJ2-1; the match to TRBD2 covers 12 bases. The CDR3 spans 17 residues. The germline V gene encodes CDR1 SGHRS and CDR2 YFSETQ. Trimming took 2 bases from V and 8 from J; bases not matched to a gene: 11. The CDR3 spells CASSLAASGGALDEQFF. CDR3 coding DNA: TGCGCCAGCAGCTTAGCGGCTAGCGGGGGGGCCTTGGATGAGCAGTTCTTC.

The CDR3 sequence is CASSPRTEEETQYF. CDR3 nucleotides: TGTGCCAGCAGCCCACGGACAGAAGAAGAGACCCAGTACTTC. This chain connects TRBV4-2 to TRBJ2-5; weak D call: TRBD1 (6 bases). The CDR3 covers 14 residues. The ends were cut back, 4 bases at V and 3 bases at J, with 12 bases in the middle. The germline gives CDR1 LGHNA, CDR2 YNFKEQ.

Details on this clonotype: Possible read error: a much larger clone is one base away. This chain connects TRBV12-3 or TRBV12-4 to TRBJ2-7; 7 bases map to TRBD1. The CDR3 contains 16 residues. V dropped 5 bases and J dropped 3; count of bases not matched to a gene: 13. The CDR3 sequence: CASSPHGQGDHYEQYF. Here the CDR3 DNA reads TGTGCCAGCAGTCCCCATGGGCAGGGGGACCACTACGAGCAGTACTTC.

This clonotype was counted many times. This chain joins TRBV20-1 and TRBJ2-1, with a possible D match to TRBD1 (8 bases). Germline V gene sequence: CDR1 DFQATT, CDR2 SNEGSKA (reference sequence). Trimming took off 6 bases at V and 8 bases at J, with 23 bases between the two ends. This CDR3 region has 15 residues. In nucleotides, the CDR3 is TGCAGTGCCCGCGGGGGTGGGACAGGTGGTGATGAGCAGTTCTTC. Its protein is CSARGGGTGGDEQFF.

V is TRBV20-1 and J is TRBJ1-1, with no clear D. The CDR3 length is 11 residues. Germline loops: CDR1 DFQATT, CDR2 SNEGSKA (reference sequence). V gave up 6 bases and J gave up 5 bases, with 10 bases separating them. The CDR3 spells CSADGGTEAFF. The CDR3 DNA is TGCAGTGCCGACGGAGGGACTGAAGCTTTCTTT.

The chain combines TRBV6-2 or TRBV6-3 with TRBJ1-5; 7 bases are shared with TRBD1. There are 18 residues in the CDR3. The V segment lost 5 bases and the J segment 3 bases; nucleotides outside the gene matches: 16. Germline lookup yields CDR1 MNHEY and CDR2 SVGEGT. CDR3 bases: TGTGCCAGCAGTCATTTCTCGGGACAGCTGGCCTCCAATCAGCCCCAGCATTTT. It specifies CASSHFSGQLASNQPQHF.

In the case of this clonotype: The junction and the germline gene differ at one end; a read error may be behind it. The CDR3 spells CASSVRVGSYGQYF. CDR3 sequence (DNA): TGTGCCAGCAGCGTAAGGGTAGGGTCCTACGGGCAGTACTTC. The V and J genes are TRBV5-5 and TRBJ2-7, with D unclear. Germline loops: CDR1 SGHKS, CDR2 YYEKEE (reference sequence). The CDR3 is 14 residues long.

In DNA form, the CDR3 reads TGTGCCATCAGTCGGGGGACTAGCGGATACTACAATGAGCAGTACTTC. Translated, it gives CAISRGTSGYYNEQYF. This chain joins TRBV10-3 and TRBJ2-1; 11 nucleotides line up with TRBD2. The end of the DNA fits TRBJ2-7 better, so the J call may be wrong. The CDR3 is 16 residues long. Germline values: CDR1 ENHRY, CDR2 SYGVKD.

This clonotype was counted between two and nine times. The J gene is TRBJ2-3, the V gene TRBV20-1; TRBD2 matches 11 bases. This CDR3 has 14 amino acids. CDR1 is DFQATT, CDR2 SNEGSKA, per germline (reference sequence). The J segment lost 9 bases and the V segment lost 2 bases, leaving 7 bases of the junction unmatched. CDR3 nucleotides: TGCAGTGCTAGAACTAGCGGGGGTGGTTCGACGCAGTATTTT. Its translation is CSARTSGGGSTQYF.

This clonotype showed up just once. The rearrangement joins TRBV6-2 or TRBV6-3 to TRBJ1-1; 9 bases match TRBD1. The trim removed 6 bases at V and 1 base at J, leaving 9 bases unmatched. The CDR3 sequence is 16 residues long. Germline V lookup: CDR1 MNHEY, CDR2 SVGEGT. The CDR3 DNA reads TGTGCCAGCAGATACAGGGGGCAGGGAAGGAACACTGAAGCTTTCTTT. Protein: CASRYRGQGRNTEAFF.

The V call is TRBV7-9, the J call TRBJ2-7, with D uncertain. CDR3 size: 16 residues. Deletions cut 5 bases from V and 5 bases from J, with 22 bases between. Germline V lookup: CDR1 SEHNR, CDR2 FQNEAQ (reference sequence). The CDR3: CASSAHPSGDLNEQYF. The CDR3 region has the DNA TGTGCCAGCAGCGCCCACCCGTCTGGGGATTTGAACGAGCAGTACTTC.

In this sample, this clonotype turned up many times. V usage is TRBV9 and J usage is TRBJ2-1; 9 nucleotides match TRBD1. Germline V gene data show CDR1 as SGDLS and CDR2 as YYNGEE. J gave up 6 bases and V 0 bases, and 4 bases lay outside the gene matches. The CDR3 is made up of 15 amino acids. The CDR3, as DNA: TGTGCCAGCAGCGTAGGGACAGGGGCTGGCAATGAGCAGTTCTTC. The encoded protein is CASSVGTGAGNEQFF.

At least ten counts were recorded for this clonotype. The chain has TRBV7-9 and TRBJ2-5; TRBD1 aligns across 8 bases. J was trimmed by 1 base and V by 5 bases; bases with no gene match: 3. Germline lookup yields CDR1 SEHNR and CDR2 FQNEAQ (reference sequence). The CDR3 has 14 residues. The CDR3 reads CASSRGQGQETQYF. In DNA, the CDR3 is TGTGCCAGCAGCCGAGGACAGGGCCAAGAGACCCAGTACTTC.

Concerning this clonotype itself: A clone one base away is much larger, so this may be a read error. The J gene is TRBJ2-1, the V gene TRBV12-3 or TRBV12-4, with 10 nucleotides matching TRBD2. This CDR3 has 14 amino acids. The CDR3 loop is CANSRSGGVGEQFF. The CDR3 region has the DNA TGTGCCAACAGTCGAAGCGGGGGGGTCGGTGAGCAGTTCTTC.

The rearrangement links TRBV25-1 to TRBJ2-1, with D hard to call. This CDR3 contains 14 residues. Trimming removed 8 bases from V and 5 bases from J, with 16 bases in between. From germline, CDR1 is MGHDK and CDR2 SYGVNS. The CDR3 here is CASQKKGNHNEQFF. In DNA, the CDR3 is TGTGCCAGCCAGAAGAAGGGCAACCACAATGAGCAGTTCTTC.